A single sample is the source of the 8 T cell receptor beta chains below, sequenced in a study of T-cell memory formation after mild COVID-19. TCRdb reanalysed the 5' RACE reads using MiXCR and keeps one entry per CDR3 protein. The sample has 350,000 or so distinct CDR3 sequences, 21% seen once. The sequenced sample consisted of PBMCs or a T cell subset sorted from them (not recorded which). The receptors derive from an adult woman who had mild COVID-19 (a few samples of this study predate the infection). Cell type and time point are not known.

This chain uses TRBV4-1 with TRBJ2-7; 9 nucleotides match TRBD1. CDR1 MGHRA and CDR2 YSYEKL come from the germline V gene. V was clipped by 0 bases and J by 7 bases; unmatched bases: 13. The CDR3 consists of 17 residues. Written as DNA, the CDR3 is TGCGCCAGCAGCCAAGAGGGAGGGACAGGGCATTATCAGGAGCAGTACTTC. This sequence encodes CASSQEGGTGHYQEQYF.

This clonotype has more than one count but fewer than ten. The chain has TRBV5-1 and TRBJ1-2; 7 nucleotides agree with TRBD1. V shed 4 bases and J 6 bases; nucleotides not matched to a gene: 15. The CDR3 sequence is 16 residues long. CDR1 SGHRS and CDR2 YFSETQ come from the germline V gene. The CDR3 loop reads CASSIWGSRTGDGYTF. CDR3 sequence (DNA): TGCGCCAGCAGCATATGGGGGAGCAGGACAGGAGATGGCTACACCTTC.

The table lists this clonotype with a few counts. This chain uses TRBV20-1 with TRBJ2-1; D tentatively reads TRBD1 or TRBD2 (5 bases each). Trimming cost V 3 bases and J 4 bases, with 10 bases left between them. CDR1 is DFQATT, CDR2 SNEGSKA, per germline (reference sequence). The CDR3 loop spans 13 amino acids. CDR3 nucleotides: TGCAGTGCTAGTTCCGGGGCGTACAATGAGCAGTTCTTC. It yields the protein CSASSGAYNEQFF.

Note on this clonotype: Germline and junction disagree at one end, which may indicate a read error. The gene calls are TRBV20-1 and TRBJ1-2; possible D gene TRBD1, 6 bases. The CDR3 is 13 residues long. Germline V CDR1 and CDR2: DFQATT, SNEGSKA (reference sequence). DNA for the CDR3: TGCAGTGCCAAACAGGGCTGGGAGTATGGCTACGCCTTC. It encodes CSAKQGWEYGYAF.

The V gene is TRBV29-1, the J gene TRBJ2-7, with 7 bases matching TRBD2. Unmatched junction bases numbered 7, after V lost 4 bases and J lost 1 base. CDR1 and CDR2 from the germline V gene are SQVTM and ANQGSEA. This CDR3 comprises 14 residues. CDR3 in amino acids: CSVVGGVRSYEQYF. The CDR3, as DNA: TGCAGCGTTGTTGGGGGGGTTAGGTCCTACGAGCAGTACTTC.

This rearrangement joins TRBV5-1 to TRBJ2-3; D might be TRBD2 (6 bases). CDR1 and CDR2 (germline): SGHRS, YFSETQ. The CDR3 has 17 residues. Trimming stripped 0 bases from V and 2 bases from J, with 16 bases between. CDR3 nucleotide sequence: TGCGCCAGCAGCTTGGTAGGGCTAGCGCCCGTCACAGATACGCAGTATTTT. Amino acid sequence: CASSLVGLAPVTDTQYF. Drawing the rest from reference TRBV5-1 and TRBJ2-3, the complete variable domain is KAGVTQTPRYLIKTRGQQVTLSCSPISGHRSVSWYQQTPGQGLQFLFEYFSETQRNKGNFPGRFSGRQFSNSRSEMNVSTLELGDSALYLCASSLVGLAPVTDTQYFGPGTRLTVL.

CDR3: CASSRGTVGFF. In DNA, the CDR3 is TGTGCCAGCAGCCGCGGGACGGTCGGATTCTTT. The chain has TRBV12-3 or TRBV12-4 and TRBJ1-1, with D possibly TRBD1 on 5 matching bases. The CDR3 has 11 residues. Trimming left V 6 bases short and J 14 bases short, with 16 bases between.

This clonotype turned up a few times. This chain connects TRBV12-3 or TRBV12-4 to TRBJ1-5, with 7 bases identical to TRBD1. Germline trimming cut 5 bases from V and 0 bases from J; bases unmatched to any gene: 10. CDR3 length: 17 residues. CDR3 coding DNA: TGTGCCAGCAGTCCCTTGGGGGGACAGAATAGCAATCAGCCCCAGCATTTT. It encodes CASSPLGGQNSNQPQHF.